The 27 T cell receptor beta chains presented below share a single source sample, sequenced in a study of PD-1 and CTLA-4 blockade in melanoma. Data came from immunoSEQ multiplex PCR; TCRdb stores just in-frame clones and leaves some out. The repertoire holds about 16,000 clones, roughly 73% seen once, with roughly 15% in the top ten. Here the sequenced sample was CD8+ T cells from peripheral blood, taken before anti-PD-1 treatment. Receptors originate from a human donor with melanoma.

The CDR3 here is CAISESFVTGELFF. CDR3 bases: TGTGCCATCAGTGAGTCGTTCGTCACCGGGGAGCTGTTTTTT. V is TRBV10-3 and J is TRBJ2-2, with unresolved D. Trimming stripped 0 bases from V and 4 bases from J, with 6 bases between. CDR1 and CDR2 from the germline V gene are ENHRY and SYGVKD. This CDR3 contains 14 residues.

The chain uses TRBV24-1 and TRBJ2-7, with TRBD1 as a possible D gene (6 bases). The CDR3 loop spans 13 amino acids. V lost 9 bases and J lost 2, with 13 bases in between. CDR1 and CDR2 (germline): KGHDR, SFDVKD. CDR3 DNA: TGTGCCACCGTTGGGGGCGAGGCCTACGAGCAGTACTTC. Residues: CATVGGEAYEQYF.

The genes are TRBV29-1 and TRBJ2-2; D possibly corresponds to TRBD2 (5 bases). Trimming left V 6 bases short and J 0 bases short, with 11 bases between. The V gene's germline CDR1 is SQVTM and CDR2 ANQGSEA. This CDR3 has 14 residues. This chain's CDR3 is CSVGSLPNTGELFF. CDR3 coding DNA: TGCAGCGTGGGGAGTCTCCCGAACACCGGGGAGCTGTTTTTT.

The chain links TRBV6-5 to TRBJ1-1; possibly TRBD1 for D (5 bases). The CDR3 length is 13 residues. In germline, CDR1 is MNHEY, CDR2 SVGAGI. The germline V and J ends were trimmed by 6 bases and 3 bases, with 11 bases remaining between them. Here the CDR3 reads CASSDQGHTEAFF. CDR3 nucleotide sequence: TGTGCCAGCAGCGATCAGGGTCACACTGAAGCTTTCTTT.

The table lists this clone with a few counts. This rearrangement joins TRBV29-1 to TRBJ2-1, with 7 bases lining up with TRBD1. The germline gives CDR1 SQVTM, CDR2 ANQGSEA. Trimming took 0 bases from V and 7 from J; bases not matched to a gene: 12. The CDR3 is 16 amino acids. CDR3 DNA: TGCAGCGTTGAAGAAGTAGGTAGTGGGACAGTTAATGAGCAGTTCTTC. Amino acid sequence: CSVEEVGSGTVNEQFF.

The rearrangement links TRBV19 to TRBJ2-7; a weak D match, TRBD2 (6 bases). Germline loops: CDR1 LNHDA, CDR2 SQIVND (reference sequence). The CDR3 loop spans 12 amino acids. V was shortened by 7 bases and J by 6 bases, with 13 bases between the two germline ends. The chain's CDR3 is CASNLRGSEQYF. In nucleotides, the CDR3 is TGTGCCAGTAATCTCCGGGGGTCCGAGCAGTACTTC.

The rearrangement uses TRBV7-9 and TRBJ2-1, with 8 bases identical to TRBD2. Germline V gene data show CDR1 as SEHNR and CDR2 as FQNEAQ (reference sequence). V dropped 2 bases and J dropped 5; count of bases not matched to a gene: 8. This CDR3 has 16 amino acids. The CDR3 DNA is TGTGCCAGCAGCTTAACGCCGGGGGGGCCGCACAATGAGCAGTTCTTC. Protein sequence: CASSLTPGGPHNEQFF.

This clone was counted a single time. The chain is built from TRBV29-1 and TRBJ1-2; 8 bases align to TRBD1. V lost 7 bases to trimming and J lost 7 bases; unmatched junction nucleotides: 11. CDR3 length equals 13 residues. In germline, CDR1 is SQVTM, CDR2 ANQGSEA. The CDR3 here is CSGEDRESRGYTF. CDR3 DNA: TGCAGCGGAGAGGACAGGGAGTCTCGTGGCTACACCTTC.

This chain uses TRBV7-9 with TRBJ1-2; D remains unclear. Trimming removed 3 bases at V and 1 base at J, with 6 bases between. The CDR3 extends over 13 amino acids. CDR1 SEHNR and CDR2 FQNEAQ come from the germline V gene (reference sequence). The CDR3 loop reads CASSFADNYGYTF. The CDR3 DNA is TGTGCCAGCAGCTTTGCGGATAACTATGGCTACACCTTC.

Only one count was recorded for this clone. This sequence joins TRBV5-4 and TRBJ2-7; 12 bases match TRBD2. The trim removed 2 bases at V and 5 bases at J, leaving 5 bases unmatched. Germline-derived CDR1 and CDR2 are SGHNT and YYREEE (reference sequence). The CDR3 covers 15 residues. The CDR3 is CASSLTLAGGNEQYF. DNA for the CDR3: TGTGCCAGCAGCTTAACCCTAGCGGGGGGGAACGAGCAGTACTTC. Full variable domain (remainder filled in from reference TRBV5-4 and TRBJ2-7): ETGVTQSPTHLIKTRGQQVTLRCSSQSGHNTVSWYQQALGQGPQFIFQYYREEENGRGNFPPRFSGLQFPNYSSELNVNALELDDSALYLCASSLTLAGGNEQYFGPGTRLTVT.

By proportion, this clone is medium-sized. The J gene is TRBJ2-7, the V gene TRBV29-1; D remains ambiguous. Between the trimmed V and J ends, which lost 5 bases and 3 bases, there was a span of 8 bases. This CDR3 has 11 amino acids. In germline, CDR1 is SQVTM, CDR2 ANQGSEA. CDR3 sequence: CSVTDGYEQYF. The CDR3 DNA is TGCAGCGTTACGGACGGCTACGAGCAGTACTTC.

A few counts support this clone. This CDR3 reads CAWSATGGTEAFF. The CDR3 coding sequence is TGTGCCTGGAGTGCAACAGGGGGGACTGAAGCTTTCTTT. This chain uses TRBV30 with TRBJ1-1, with 8 positions matching TRBD1. Trimming removed 1 base from V and 5 bases from J; junction bases left unmatched: 3. CDR1 and CDR2 (germline): GTSNPN, SVGIG (reference sequence). The CDR3 consists of 13 residues.

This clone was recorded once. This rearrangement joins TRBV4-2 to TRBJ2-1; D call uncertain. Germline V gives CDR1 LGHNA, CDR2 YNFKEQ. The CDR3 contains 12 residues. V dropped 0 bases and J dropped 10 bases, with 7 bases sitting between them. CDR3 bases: TGTGCCAGCAGCCAAGATCTAGTAGAGCAGTTCTTC. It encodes CASSQDLVEQFF.

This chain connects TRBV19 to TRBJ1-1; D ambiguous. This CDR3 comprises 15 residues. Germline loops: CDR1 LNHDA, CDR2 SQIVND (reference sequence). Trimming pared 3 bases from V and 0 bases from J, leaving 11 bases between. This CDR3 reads CASSILREVNTEAFF. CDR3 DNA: TGTGCCAGTAGTATCCTGCGGGAGGTGAACACTGAAGCTTTCTTT.

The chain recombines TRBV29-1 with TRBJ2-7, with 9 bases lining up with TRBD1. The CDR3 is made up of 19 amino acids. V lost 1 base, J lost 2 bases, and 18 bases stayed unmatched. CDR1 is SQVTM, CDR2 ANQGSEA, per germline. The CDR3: CSVEAWGQGGDRVAYEQYF. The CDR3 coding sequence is TGCAGCGTTGAAGCATGGGGACAGGGAGGGGATAGGGTAGCCTACGAGCAGTACTTC.

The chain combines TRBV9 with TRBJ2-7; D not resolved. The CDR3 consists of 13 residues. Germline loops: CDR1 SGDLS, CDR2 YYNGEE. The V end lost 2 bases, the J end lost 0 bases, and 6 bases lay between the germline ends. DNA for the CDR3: TGTGCCAGCAGCGTGGGCGCCTCCTACGAGCAGTACTTC. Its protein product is CASSVGASYEQYF.

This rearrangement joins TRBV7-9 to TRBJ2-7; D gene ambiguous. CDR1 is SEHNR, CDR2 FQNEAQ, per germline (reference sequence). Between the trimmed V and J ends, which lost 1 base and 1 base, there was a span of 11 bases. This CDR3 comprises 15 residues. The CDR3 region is CASSLDGGESYEQYF. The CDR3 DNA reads TGTGCCAGCAGCTTAGACGGTGGGGAATCCTACGAGCAGTACTTC.

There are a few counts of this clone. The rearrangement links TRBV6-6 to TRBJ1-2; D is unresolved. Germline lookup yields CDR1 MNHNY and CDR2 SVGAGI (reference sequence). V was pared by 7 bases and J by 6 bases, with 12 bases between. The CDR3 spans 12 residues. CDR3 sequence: CASNLGSNGYTF. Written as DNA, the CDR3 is TGTGCCAGCAACCTGGGATCTAATGGCTACACCTTC.

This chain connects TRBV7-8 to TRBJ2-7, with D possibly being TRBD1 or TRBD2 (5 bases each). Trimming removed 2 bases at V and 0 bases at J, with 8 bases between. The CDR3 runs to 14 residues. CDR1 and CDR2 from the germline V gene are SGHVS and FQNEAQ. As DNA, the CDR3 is TGTGCCAGCAGCTTACAGGGACCCTCCTACGAGCAGTACTTC. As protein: CASSLQGPSYEQYF.

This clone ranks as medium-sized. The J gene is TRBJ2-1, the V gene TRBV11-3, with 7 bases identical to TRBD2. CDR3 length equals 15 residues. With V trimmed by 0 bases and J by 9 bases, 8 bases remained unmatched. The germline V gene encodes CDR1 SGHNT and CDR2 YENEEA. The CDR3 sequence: CASSLDRGDPSEQFF. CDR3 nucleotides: TGTGCCAGCAGCTTAGATCGGGGGGATCCGAGTGAGCAGTTCTTC.

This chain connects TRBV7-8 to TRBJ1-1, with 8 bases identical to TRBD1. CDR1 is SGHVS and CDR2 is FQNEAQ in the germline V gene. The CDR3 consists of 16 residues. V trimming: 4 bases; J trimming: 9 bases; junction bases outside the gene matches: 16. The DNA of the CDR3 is TGTGCCAGCAGCTCCTCGACAGGGGAAGGGAAGGGAAAAGCTTTCTTT. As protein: CASSSSTGEGKGKAFF.

DNA for the CDR3: TGTGCCAGTAGTAACGGGAACACCATATATTTT. Translating it yields CASSNGNTIYF. The chain combines TRBV19 with TRBJ1-3; no definite D call. Germline V gene lookup returns CDR1 LNHDA and CDR2 SQIVND (reference sequence). V lost 4 bases to trimming and J lost 7 bases, with 5 bases between them. This CDR3 is built from 11 residues. Full variable domain (remainder filled in from reference TRBV19 and TRBJ1-3): DGGITQSPKYLFRKEGQNVTLSCEQNLNHDAMYWYRQDPGQGLRLIYYSQIVNDFQKGDIAEGYSVSREKKESFPLTVTSAQKNPTAFYLCASSNGNTIYFGEGSWLTVV.

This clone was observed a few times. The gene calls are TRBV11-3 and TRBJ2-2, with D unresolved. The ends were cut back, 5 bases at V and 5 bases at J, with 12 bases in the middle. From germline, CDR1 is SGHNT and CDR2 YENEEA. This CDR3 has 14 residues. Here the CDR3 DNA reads TGTGCCAGCAGCCCTTCGTTCGGGACCGGGGAGCTGTTTTTT. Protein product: CASSPSFGTGELFF.

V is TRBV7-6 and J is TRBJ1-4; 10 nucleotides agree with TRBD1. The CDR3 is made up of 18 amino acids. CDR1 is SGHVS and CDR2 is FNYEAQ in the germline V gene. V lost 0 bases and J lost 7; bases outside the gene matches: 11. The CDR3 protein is CASSLAPTDRDRGEKLFF. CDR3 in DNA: TGTGCCAGCAGCTTAGCTCCTACTGACCGGGACAGGGGTGAAAAACTGTTTTTT. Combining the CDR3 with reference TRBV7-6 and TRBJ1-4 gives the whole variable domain GAGVSQSPRYKVTKRGQDVALRCDPISGHVSLYWYRQALGQGPEFLTYFNYEAQQDKSGLPNDRFSAERPEGSISTLTIQRTEQRDSAMYRCASSLAPTDRDRGEKLFFGSGTQLSVL.

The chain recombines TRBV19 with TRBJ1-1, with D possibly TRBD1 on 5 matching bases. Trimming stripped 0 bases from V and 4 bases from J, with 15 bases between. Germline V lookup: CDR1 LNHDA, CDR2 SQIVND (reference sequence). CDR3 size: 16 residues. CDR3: CASSIDPDKSGTEAFF. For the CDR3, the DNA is TGTGCCAGTAGTATAGATCCGGACAAATCGGGCACTGAAGCTTTCTTT.

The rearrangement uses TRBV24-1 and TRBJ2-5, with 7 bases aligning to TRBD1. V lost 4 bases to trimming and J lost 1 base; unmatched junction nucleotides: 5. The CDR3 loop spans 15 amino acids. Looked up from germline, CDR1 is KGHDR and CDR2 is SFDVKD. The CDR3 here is CATSDNRGFQETQYF. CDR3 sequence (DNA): TGTGCCACCAGTGACAACAGGGGATTCCAAGAGACCCAGTACTTC.

The CDR3 spells CASSGMGDRSNQPQHF. DNA for the CDR3: TGTGCCAGCAGTGGGATGGGAGACAGGAGCAATCAGCCCCAGCATTTT. V gene TRBV27 combines with J gene TRBJ1-5; tentative D call: TRBD1 (6 bases). V dropped 5 bases and J dropped 1 base, with 15 bases sitting between them. The CDR3 contains 16 residues. Per the germline V gene, CDR1 is MNHEY and CDR2 is SMNVEV (reference sequence).